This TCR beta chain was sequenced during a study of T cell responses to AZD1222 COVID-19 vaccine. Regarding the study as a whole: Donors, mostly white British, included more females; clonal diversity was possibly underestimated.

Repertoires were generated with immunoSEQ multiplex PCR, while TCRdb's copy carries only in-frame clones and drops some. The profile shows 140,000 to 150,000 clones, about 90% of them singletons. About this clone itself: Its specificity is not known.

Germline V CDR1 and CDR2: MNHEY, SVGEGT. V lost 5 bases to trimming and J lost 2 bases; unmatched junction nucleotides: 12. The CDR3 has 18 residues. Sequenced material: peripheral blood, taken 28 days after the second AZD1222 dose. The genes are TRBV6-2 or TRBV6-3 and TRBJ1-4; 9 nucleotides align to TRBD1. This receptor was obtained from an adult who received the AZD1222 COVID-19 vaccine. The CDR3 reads CASSPLTGGMRTNEKLFF. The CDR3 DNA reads TGTGCCAGCAGTCCCCTGACAGGGGGGATGAGGACTAATGAAAAACTGTTTTTT.